This T cell receptor (beta chain) was captured by sequencing in a study of T cell changes during pregnancy in multiple sclerosis. CDR3 size: 14 residues. The V end lost 5 bases, the J end lost 4 bases, and 16 bases lay between the germline ends. Assay used: immunoSEQ multiplex PCR; TCRdb lists only in-frame clones, some missing. Among about 68,000 clones listed, roughly nine tenths were seen once. This receptor was identified in a female donor with multiple sclerosis, enrolled in a pregnancy study. The gene calls are TRBV5-3 and TRBJ2-7; weak D call: TRBD2 (7 bases). TRBV5-3 is filed as an ORF, its function uncertain. The sequences come from peripheral blood, collected in the second trimester of pregnancy. The CDR3 region is CARRARGADYEQYF. DNA of the CDR3: TGTGCCAGAAGAGCCCGGGGGGCGGATTACGAGCAGTACTTC.